This T cell receptor beta chain was found in a study of early T cells in non-severe SARS-CoV-2 infection. Study as a whole: The input, bulk RNA from unsorted whole blood, was sequenced, and chains were unpaired.

TCRdb re-derived calls from the 5' RACE reads in MiXCR, one entry per CDR3 protein. The data show more than 20,000 distinct CDR3 sequences, about 4% seen once. At least ten counts were recorded for this clonotype. Its antigen is undetermined. Study-level findings and limits: Private and CD4 specificities were missed by VDJdb matching, skewed to anti-spike CD8.

The V segment lost 0 bases and the J segment 2 bases; nucleotides outside the gene matches: 2. Germline V CDR1 and CDR2: SGHTA, FQGTGA. This CDR3 is 16 amino acids long. The specimen was whole blood. This clonotype was obtained from an adult who was a healthcare worker with PCR-confirmed SARS-CoV-2 infection or an uninfected control (not recorded which). The genes are TRBV7-3 and TRBJ2-2; the match to TRBD2 covers 8 bases. The CDR3 sequence: CASSLTLAGNTGELFF. CDR3 in DNA: TGTGCCAGCAGCTTAACGCTAGCGGGTAACACCGGGGAGCTGTTTTTT.